These 6 T cell receptor beta chains share one sample of origin, sequenced in a study of PD-1 blockade in classical Hodgkin lymphoma. There was relapse after autologous stem cell transplantation in every patient, and there was variation in brentuximab vedotin exposure. Libraries were prepared by immunoSEQ multiplex PCR; TCRdb keeps only in-frame clonotypes and omits some of them. The sample shows fewer than 50,000 clones, roughly nine tenths of them seen only once. The sequencing used peripheral blood mononuclear cells (PBMCs), collected before the second cycle of nivolumab. The receptors originated from a human donor with classical Hodgkin lymphoma.

CDR3 nucleotides: TGTGCCAGCAGTTCCCAAGGGGTCCCGTCGGATACGCAGTATTTT. As protein: CASSSQGVPSDTQYF. The chain is built from TRBV28 and TRBJ2-3; possibly TRBD1 for D (5 bases). This CDR3 has 15 amino acids. Trimming removed 4 bases at V and 6 bases at J, with 17 bases between. Germline V gene lookup returns CDR1 MDHEN and CDR2 SYDVKM.

The chain combines TRBV5-4 with TRBJ1-2; 8 positions match TRBD1. The V gene end was trimmed by 3 bases and the J gene end by 5 bases; junction bases not matched to a gene: 3. This CDR3 region has 13 residues. CDR1 and CDR2 from the germline V gene are SGHNT and YYREEE (reference sequence). The CDR3 sequence: CASSSYRGYGYTF. The CDR3, as DNA: TGTGCCAGCAGCTCATACAGGGGGTATGGCTACACCTTC.

This clone came up once. The chain employs TRBV28 and TRBJ1-1, with D possibly TRBD1 on 5 matching bases. The CDR3 consists of 12 residues. CDR1 is MDHEN and CDR2 is SYDVKM in the germline V gene. V dropped 2 bases and J dropped 8 bases, with 9 bases sitting between them. CDR3 loop: CASSLAAGEAFF. The CDR3 region has the DNA TGTGCCAGCAGTTTAGCGGCAGGGGAAGCTTTCTTT.

V gene TRBV28 combines with J gene TRBJ2-3; maybe TRBD2 (6 bases). Trimming took 6 bases from V and 2 from J, leaving 12 bases between them. Germline V gives CDR1 MDHEN, CDR2 SYDVKM. CDR3 size: 14 residues. CDR3 DNA: TGTGCCAGCAGCCCTTTGGGACTCACAGATACGCAGTATTTT. It yields the protein CASSPLGLTDTQYF.

The chain links TRBV6-4 to TRBJ2-3; 8 bases line up with TRBD2. Per germline, CDR1 MRHNA and CDR2 SNTAGT. There are 15 residues in the CDR3. With V trimmed by 4 bases and J by 3 bases, 6 bases remained unmatched. The CDR3 bases are TGTGCCAGCAGTGCTACGGGAGGGCCAACAGATACGCAGTATTTT. Translated, it gives CASSATGGPTDTQYF.

The genes are TRBV11-3 and TRBJ2-1; 9 nucleotides match TRBD2. V lost 3 bases to trimming and J lost 5 bases; unmatched junction nucleotides: 5. Germline loops: CDR1 SGHNT, CDR2 YENEEA. CDR3 length equals 15 residues. The CDR3 region is CASSFSGSPHNEQFF. CDR3 coding DNA: TGTGCCAGCAGCTTTAGCGGGAGTCCCCACAATGAGCAGTTCTTC.